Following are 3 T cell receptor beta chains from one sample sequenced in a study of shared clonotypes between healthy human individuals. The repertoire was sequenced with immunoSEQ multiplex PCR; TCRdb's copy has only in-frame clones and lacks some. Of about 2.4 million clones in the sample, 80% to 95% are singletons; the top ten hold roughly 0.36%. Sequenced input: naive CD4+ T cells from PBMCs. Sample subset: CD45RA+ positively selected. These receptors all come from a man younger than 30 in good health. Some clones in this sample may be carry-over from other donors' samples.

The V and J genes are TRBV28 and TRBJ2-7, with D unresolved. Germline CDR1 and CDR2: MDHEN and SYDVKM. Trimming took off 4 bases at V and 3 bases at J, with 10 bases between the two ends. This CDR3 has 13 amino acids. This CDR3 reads CASSSLGFYEQYF. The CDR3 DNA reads TGTGCCAGCAGTTCGCTAGGATTCTACGAGCAGTACTTC.

The CDR3 DNA follows: TGCGCCAGCAGCCACGCAGCGGGAGGGGGTGTATACGAGCAGTACTTC. This translates into CASSHAAGGGVYEQYF. The chain has TRBV4-1 and TRBJ2-7; 10 nucleotides agree with TRBD2. The V and J ends lost 3 bases and 4 bases, in that order; junction bases with no gene match: 9. The germline gives CDR1 MGHRA, CDR2 YSYEKL. CDR3 size: 16 residues.

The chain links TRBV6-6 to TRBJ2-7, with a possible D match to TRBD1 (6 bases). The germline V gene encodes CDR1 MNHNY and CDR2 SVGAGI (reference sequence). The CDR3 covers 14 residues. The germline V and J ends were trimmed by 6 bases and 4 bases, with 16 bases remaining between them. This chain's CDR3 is CASRRILQGYEQYF. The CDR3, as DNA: TGTGCCAGCAGGCGAATTCTACAGGGATACGAGCAGTACTTC.